Listed here are 20 T cell receptor beta chains from one sample, sequenced in a study of PD-L1 blockade in urothelial cancer (dated 2017 in TCRdb). Sample time point, as interpreted from the label and publication: pretreatment peripheral blood. The library came from the immunoSEQ multiplex PCR assay. What TCRdb holds here is the immuneACCESS table cut down to in-frame rearrangements. Part of the clones is not present; checked against another copy, under half of the missing clones reflect an unresolved V gene, and the others are unexplained. A total of tens of thousands of clones appear in this sample, 65% to 85% of them only once. About 8.6% of the sample goes to the ten largest clones. The sample consisted of PBMCs, taken around atezolizumab (anti-PD-L1) treatment. Receptors originate from a woman in her seventies with urothelial cancer.

In DNA form, the CDR3 reads TGTGCCAGCAGTGAAGCGCCCAGAGGTACGCAGTATTTT. It translates to CASSEAPRGTQYF. The chain combines TRBV2 with TRBJ2-3; the D is unclear. Trimming pared 0 bases from V and 8 bases from J, leaving 9 bases between. The germline gives CDR1 SNHLY, CDR2 FYNNEI. This CDR3 has 13 amino acids.

The V gene is TRBV15, the J gene TRBJ1-2; D perhaps matches TRBD1 (6 bases). The V end was cut by 5 bases, the J end by 4 bases, with 23 bases between. Per the germline V gene, CDR1 is LNHNV and CDR2 is YYDKDF (reference sequence). This CDR3 comprises 17 residues. The CDR3 loop is CATSAPGTHLPRYGYTF. As DNA, the CDR3 is TGTGCCACCAGCGCCCCCGGGACACACCTACCCCGCTATGGCTACACCTTC.

V gene TRBV18 combines with J gene TRBJ1-1; the match to TRBD1 covers 12 bases. With V trimmed by 3 bases and J by 2 bases, 4 bases remained unmatched. This CDR3 comprises 16 residues. CDR1 is KGHSH and CDR2 is LQKENI in the germline V gene. CDR3: CASSPRDRGRNTEAFF. The CDR3, as DNA: TGTGCCAGCTCACCCCGGGACAGGGGGCGAAACACTGAAGCTTTCTTT.

In this sample, this clone turned up once. The V and J genes are TRBV29-1 and TRBJ2-4; 10 positions match TRBD2. Trimming took 7 bases from V and 6 from J; bases not matched to a gene: 12. The CDR3 has 15 residues. Per germline, CDR1 SQVTM and CDR2 ANQGSEA. CDR3 sequence: CSAGGELAGINIQYF. The CDR3 DNA sequence: TGCAGCGCTGGAGGGGAACTAGCGGGGATAAACATTCAGTACTTC. Variable domain in full (rest from reference TRBV29-1 and TRBJ2-4): SAVISQKPSRDICQRGTSLTIQCQVDSQVTMMFWYRQQPGQSLTLIATANQGSEATYESGFVIDKFPISRPNLTFSTLTVSNMSPEDSSIYLCSAGGELAGINIQYFGAGTRLSVL.

This clone was seen only once. This chain uses TRBV15 with TRBJ1-4; TRBD1 agrees at 12 bases. V shed 4 bases, J shed 7 bases, and the junction held 4 bases outside the gene matches. This CDR3 comprises 15 residues. Germline assignment: CDR1 LNHNV and CDR2 YYDKDF (reference sequence). The CDR3 is CATSKRDRGLEKLFF. The CDR3 DNA is TGTGCCACCAGCAAACGGGACAGGGGGCTTGAAAAACTGTTTTTT.

This rearrangement joins TRBV19 to TRBJ1-1; 8 bases line up with TRBD1. Losses at the gene ends were 4 bases for V and 1 base for J; bases not matched to a gene: 14. Per the germline V gene, CDR1 is LNHDA and CDR2 is SQIVND (reference sequence). The CDR3 is made up of 18 amino acids. CDR3 residues: CASSSIRDRQTQNTEAFF. The CDR3 DNA sequence: TGTGCCAGTAGTAGCATCCGGGACAGGCAAACGCAGAACACTGAAGCTTTCTTT. The full variable domain, in which reference TRBV19 and TRBJ1-1 provide the parts outside the CDR3, is DGGITQSPKYLFRKEGQNVTLSCEQNLNHDAMYWYRQDPGQGLRLIYYSQIVNDFQKGDIAEGYSVSREKKESFPLTVTSAQKNPTAFYLCASSSIRDRQTQNTEAFFGQGTRLTVV.

The chain carries TRBV19 and TRBJ2-2, with D possibly being TRBD1 (5 bases). Germline CDR1 reads LNHDA; CDR2 reads SQIVND (reference sequence). CDR3 length equals 14 residues. V lost 4 bases and J 2 bases, leaving 8 bases between the germline ends. CDR3 in amino acids: CASSTTANTGELFF. CDR3 coding DNA: TGTGCCAGTAGTACGACAGCTAACACCGGGGAGCTGTTTTTT.

The chain employs TRBV5-1 and TRBJ2-7; D may be TRBD2 (6 bases). CDR1 is SGHRS, CDR2 YFSETQ, per germline. V was shortened by 1 base and J by 2 bases, with 13 bases between the two germline ends. This CDR3 has 15 residues. The CDR3, as DNA: TGCGCCAGCAGCTTGTCGCGGGGTTCGACCTACGAGCAGTACTTC. It yields the protein CASSLSRGSTYEQYF.

This clone was recorded at least ten times. The V and J genes are TRBV7-3 and TRBJ2-3; TRBD2 matches at 8 bases. This CDR3 spans 15 amino acids. The germline CDR1 and CDR2 sequences are SGHTA and FQGTGA. Trimming took 6 bases from V and 3 from J; bases not matched to a gene: 8. The CDR3, as DNA: TGTGCCAGCAGTTCGGGACTAGGAGGGACAGATACGCAGTATTTT. Its protein is CASSSGLGGTDTQYF. The entire variable domain, with the rest obtained from reference TRBV7-3 and TRBJ2-3, is as follows: GAGVSQTPSNKVTEKGKYVELRCDPISGHTALYWYRQSLGQGPEFLIYFQGTGAADDSGLPNDRFFAVRPEGSVSTLKIQRTERGDSAVYLCASSSGLGGTDTQYFGPGTRLTVL.

The rearrangement joins TRBV6-5 to TRBJ2-7; 7 bases are shared with TRBD1. The CDR3 length is 15 residues. Per germline, CDR1 MNHEY and CDR2 SVGAGI. V lost 1 base to trimming and J lost 3 bases; unmatched junction nucleotides: 6. The CDR3 protein is CASSYYTGQNYEQYF. CDR3 sequence (DNA): TGTGCCAGCAGTTACTACACGGGACAGAACTACGAGCAGTACTTC.

In its sample, this clone was seen a few times. V and J are TRBV2 and TRBJ2-5, with 10 bases aligning to TRBD1. V dropped 6 bases and J dropped 4; count of bases not matched to a gene: 5. Germline loops: CDR1 SNHLY, CDR2 FYNNEI. The CDR3 totals 14 residues. The CDR3 sequence: CASRWTGGRETQYF. The CDR3 DNA reads as TGTGCCAGCAGATGGACAGGGGGTCGAGAGACCCAGTACTTC.

The genes are TRBV6-6 and TRBJ2-7, with 9 bases that match TRBD1. J gave up 3 bases and V 6 bases, and 3 bases lay outside the gene matches. The CDR3 covers 13 residues. Germline CDR1 reads MNHNY; CDR2 reads SVGAGI (reference sequence). This CDR3 is CASSRDRDYEQYF. CDR3 DNA sequence: TGTGCCAGCAGCAGGGACAGGGACTACGAGCAGTACTTC.

This clone has a handful of counts. The chain uses TRBV10-3 and TRBJ1-2, with 9 bases aligning to TRBD1. The trim removed 6 bases at V and 6 bases at J, leaving 5 bases unmatched. The CDR3 covers 13 residues. Germline V gene sequence: CDR1 ENHRY, CDR2 SYGVKD. The DNA for the CDR3 is TGTGCCATCAGCGGGGACAGGGTTAATGGCTACACCTTC. It specifies CAISGDRVNGYTF.

The rearrangement joins TRBV5-1 to TRBJ2-5; D is unresolved. The CDR3 is 15 amino acids. Trimming removed 0 bases from V and 2 bases from J, with 11 bases in between. Germline assignment: CDR1 SGHRS and CDR2 YFSETQ. DNA for the CDR3: TGCGCCAGCAGCTTGGAGTCAGATGAACAAGAGACCCAGTACTTC. Protein product: CASSLESDEQETQYF.

J is TRBJ2-1 and V is TRBV15; 8 positions match TRBD1. The CDR3 loop spans 15 amino acids. Germline CDR1 is LNHNV and CDR2 is YYDKDF (reference sequence). Trimming cost V 0 bases and J 6 bases; bases outside gene matches: 4. CDR3 protein: CATSRDGTGSNEQFF. CDR3 DNA: TGTGCCACCAGCAGAGATGGGACAGGATCCAATGAGCAGTTCTTC.

This rearrangement joins TRBV11-2 to TRBJ2-3, with a tentative D call TRBD2 (6 bases). The germline V gene encodes CDR1 SGHAT and CDR2 FQNNGV. The CDR3 runs 17 residues. Between the trimmed V and J ends, which lost 5 bases and 2 bases, there was a span of 20 bases. CDR3 sequence reads: CASSRGSRRGYTDTQYF. The CDR3 DNA is TGTGCCAGCAGCCGGGGTTCTAGGCGGGGATACACAGATACGCAGTATTTT.

J is TRBJ2-3 and V is TRBV5-1; 9 bases line up with TRBD2. The V gene end was trimmed by 1 base and the J gene end by 14 bases; junction bases not matched to a gene: 8. From germline, CDR1 is SGHRS and CDR2 YFSETQ. The CDR3 contains 13 residues. The CDR3 protein is CASSLLGSGGWYF. The DNA of the CDR3 is TGCGCCAGCAGCTTGCTGGGTAGCGGGGGATGGTATTTT.

This chain connects TRBV28 to TRBJ2-7; TRBD2 matches 16 bases. J lost 5 bases, V lost 5 bases, and 12 bases had no gene match. The CDR3 extends over 18 amino acids. The germline V gene encodes CDR1 MDHEN and CDR2 SYDVKM. The CDR3 sequence: CASSPGLAGGPGWDEQYF. Here the CDR3 DNA reads TGTGCCAGCAGTCCGGGACTAGCGGGAGGGCCGGGTTGGGACGAGCAGTACTTC. Looking up the rest from reference TRBV28 and TRBJ2-7 gives the full variable domain: DVKVTQSSRYLVKRTGEKVFLECVQDMDHENMFWYRQDPGLGLRLIYFSYDVKMKEKGDIPEGYSVSREKKERFSLILESASTNQTSMYLCASSPGLAGGPGWDEQYFGPGTRLTVT.

The V gene is TRBV27, the J gene TRBJ2-7; 8 bases fit TRBD2. Germline-derived CDR1 and CDR2 are MNHEY and SMNVEV (reference sequence). V trimming: 6 bases; J trimming: 3 bases; junction bases outside the gene matches: 4. The CDR3 length is 13 residues. The CDR3 loop is CASRQREYYEQYF. The CDR3 coding sequence is TGTGCCAGCAGACAGCGGGAGTACTACGAGCAGTACTTC.

This rearrangement joins TRBV5-6 to TRBJ2-5, with TRBD1 as a possible D gene (5 bases). The germline V gene has CDR1 SGHDT and CDR2 YYEEEE. The CDR3 has 14 residues. V was trimmed by 5 bases and J by 5 bases, leaving 16 bases between them. CDR3 region: CASRSGLVEETQYF. For the CDR3, the DNA is TGTGCCAGCAGATCAGGGCTAGTTGAGGAGACCCAGTACTTC.